What follows are 26 T cell receptor beta chains derived from one specimen sequenced in a study of OX40 agonist ivuxolimab in advanced cancers. Library preparation used the immunoSEQ multiplex PCR assay. Sourced from immuneACCESS, this table was stored by TCRdb with only in-frame sequences that have V and J called. A share of the clones is absent; for the studies checked, an unresolved V gene accounts for under half, and the remainder has no known explanation. This sample is represented by under 85,000 clones; over 80% of them were singletons. The top ten clones comprise just over 0.3% of the sample. The sequencing here drew on CD4+ or CD8+ T cells sorted from blood, taken in a trial of the OX40 agonist ivuxolimab. Receptor source: an adult with an advanced solid tumor such as melanoma, head and neck, liver or kidney cancer.

CDR3 residues: CASSITLAGAGYEQYF. Written as DNA, the CDR3 is TGTGCCAGTAGTATTACTCTAGCGGGAGCGGGGTACGAGCAGTACTTC. This chain joins TRBV19 and TRBJ2-7; 10 nucleotides agree with TRBD2. Trimming at V came to 3 bases and at J to 4 bases, leaving 9 bases not matched to a gene. Germline V gives CDR1 LNHDA, CDR2 SQIVND (reference sequence). The CDR3 length is 16 residues.

The chain combines TRBV5-4 with TRBJ2-1, with TRBD2 matching over 7 bases. The CDR3 contains 13 residues. Losses at the gene ends were 9 bases for V and 7 bases for J; bases not matched to a gene: 10. Germline CDR1 SGHNT, CDR2 YYREEE (reference sequence). CDR3 region: CATGEGQRNEQFF. The CDR3 DNA is TGTGCCACCGGGGAGGGCCAAAGGAATGAGCAGTTCTTC.

This chain joins TRBV19 and TRBJ1-1; 7 bases align to TRBD1. V trimming: 6 bases; J trimming: 4 bases; junction bases outside the gene matches: 5. The CDR3 covers 13 residues. From germline, CDR1 is LNHDA and CDR2 SQIVND (reference sequence). CDR3 in amino acids: CASSHRGSTEAFF. The DNA of the CDR3 is TGTGCCAGTAGCCACAGGGGAAGCACTGAAGCTTTCTTT.

This chain links TRBV19 with TRBJ1-5; a possible D gene is TRBD1 (5 bases). CDR1 and CDR2 from the germline V gene are LNHDA and SQIVND (reference sequence). CDR3 size: 14 residues. V lost 6 bases to trimming and J lost 3 bases, with 12 bases between them. CDR3: CASRRQPDNQPQHF. In nucleotides, the CDR3 is TGTGCCAGTAGAAGACAGCCCGACAATCAGCCCCAGCATTTT.

The V call is TRBV10-1, the J call TRBJ2-5; 7 positions agree with TRBD1. The CDR3 is made up of 16 amino acids. V lost 0 bases to trimming and J lost 5 bases; unmatched junction nucleotides: 9. CDR1 and CDR2 from the germline V gene are WNHNN and SYGVQD (reference sequence). This CDR3 is CASSESRQGLRETQYF. The CDR3, as DNA: TGCGCCAGCAGTGAGTCCAGACAGGGCCTACGGGAGACCCAGTACTTC.

This clone was picked up one time. V is TRBV19 and J is TRBJ2-5, with a possible D match to TRBD2 (5 bases). The J call may not be correct, given that the DNA end is closer to TRBJ2-7. This CDR3 region has 15 residues. Germline V lookup: CDR1 LNHDA, CDR2 SQIVND (reference sequence). CDR3 protein: CASSIAGGYSYEQYF. The CDR3 DNA reads TGTGCCAGTAGTATAGCTGGCGGGTACTCCTACGAGCAGTACTTC.

The CDR3 reads CSVESAGLNTEAFF. The CDR3, as DNA: TGCAGCGTTGAATCGGCAGGCCTAAACACTGAAGCTTTCTTT. V is TRBV29-1 and J is TRBJ1-1, with D unclear. CDR3 length: 14 residues. Germline V CDR1 and CDR2: SQVTM, ANQGSEA. Trimming took off 2 bases at V and 2 bases at J, with 12 bases between the two ends.

V gene TRBV7-2 combines with J gene TRBJ1-4; 10 positions match TRBD1. Germline V gives CDR1 SGHTA, CDR2 FQGNSA. Trimming took 5 bases from V and 8 from J; bases not matched to a gene: 5. The CDR3 contains 14 residues. The CDR3 DNA is TGTGCCAGCAGCCGGGGGACAGGGGAAGAAAAACTGTTTTTT. It codes for CASSRGTGEEKLFF.

The chain joins TRBV5-1 to TRBJ2-7; TRBD1 aligns across 11 bases. The length of the CDR3 is 17 residues. Germline CDR1 reads SGHRS; CDR2 reads YFSETQ. Trimming at V came to 0 bases and at J to 5 bases, leaving 10 bases not matched to a gene. The CDR3 DNA is TGCGCCAGCAGCTTGGATGGAAAGAGGACAGGGGGCAACGAGCAGTACTTC. It yields the protein CASSLDGKRTGGNEQYF. Looking up the rest from reference TRBV5-1 and TRBJ2-7 gives the full variable domain: KAGVTQTPRYLIKTRGQQVTLSCSPISGHRSVSWYQQTPGQGLQFLFEYFSETQRNKGNFPGRFSGRQFSNSRSEMNVSTLELGDSALYLCASSLDGKRTGGNEQYFGPGTRLTVT.

This clone was detected once. The CDR3 reads CASSPRDGGSRFNYGYTF. The DNA for the CDR3 is TGTGCCAGTAGTCCCCGGGATGGCGGCAGCCGTTTCAACTATGGCTACACCTTC. This chain uses TRBV19 with TRBJ1-2; D remains ambiguous. The ends were cut back, 5 bases at V and 2 bases at J, with 24 bases in the middle. This CDR3 is built from 18 residues. Germline loops: CDR1 LNHDA, CDR2 SQIVND (reference sequence).

This chain joins TRBV14 and TRBJ1-4; D not certain. The CDR3 length is 15 residues. Looked up from germline, CDR1 is SGHDN and CDR2 is FVKESK. V was pared by 0 bases and J by 8 bases, with 13 bases between. CDR3 residues: CASSQDVGRSEKLFF. The CDR3 region has the DNA TGTGCCAGCAGCCAAGATGTAGGGAGGTCCGAAAAACTGTTTTTT.

This clone turned up a few times. This chain's CDR3 is CASNYFGRDGYTF. Written as DNA, the CDR3 is TGTGCCAGCAACTACTTCGGACGAGATGGCTACACCTTC. This chain connects TRBV2 to TRBJ1-2; D call uncertain. V dropped 7 bases and J dropped 6 bases, with 15 bases sitting between them. The CDR3 covers 13 residues. Germline CDR1 reads SNHLY; CDR2 reads FYNNEI. Together with reference TRBV2 and TRBJ1-2, the CDR3 gives the full variable domain: EPEVTQTPSHQVTQMGQEVILRCVPISNHLYFYWYRQILGQKVEFLVSFYNNEISEKSEIFDDQFSVERPDGSNFTLKIRSTKLEDSAMYFCASNYFGRDGYTFGSGTRLTVV.

The genes are TRBV5-6 and TRBJ2-1; D might be TRBD2 (8 bases). Trimming pared 0 bases from V and 7 bases from J, leaving 20 bases between. Germline V lookup: CDR1 SGHDT, CDR2 YYEEEE. The CDR3 has 17 residues. The CDR3 here is CASSLAKREGARNEQFF. CDR3 DNA: TGTGCCAGCAGCTTGGCCAAACGGGAGGGGGCGAGGAATGAGCAGTTCTTC.

The chain employs TRBV25-1 and TRBJ2-1; the match to TRBD2 covers 10 bases. The CDR3 spans 15 residues. Germline trimming cut 3 bases from V and 5 bases from J; bases unmatched to any gene: 4. Germline lookup yields CDR1 MGHDK and CDR2 SYGVNS. CDR3 sequence (DNA): TGTGCCAGCAGTGACCGGACTAGCGGACACAATGAGCAGTTCTTC. Amino acid sequence: CASSDRTSGHNEQFF.

The V call is TRBV25-1, the J call TRBJ1-2; 9 bases agree with TRBD1. From germline, CDR1 is MGHDK and CDR2 SYGVNS. J lost 7 bases, V lost 5 bases, and 8 bases had no gene match. The CDR3 length is 14 residues. The CDR3 DNA is TGTGCCAGCAGTACCGACAGGGGGTCTCGTGGCTACACCTTC. Protein sequence: CASSTDRGSRGYTF.

This chain connects TRBV5-1 to TRBJ2-5; D remains ambiguous. The CDR3 sequence is 14 residues long. Germline V lookup: CDR1 SGHRS, CDR2 YFSETQ. Trimming left V 4 bases short and J 4 bases short, with 14 bases between. The CDR3 here is CASSPQASGETQYF. The DNA of the CDR3 is TGCGCCAGCAGCCCTCAAGCCTCCGGAGAGACCCAGTACTTC.

This clone was observed a few times. The chain is built from TRBV12-5 and TRBJ2-3; D is undetermined. CDR1 is LGHNT, CDR2 FRNRAP, per germline. With 0 bases removed from V and 6 bases from J, the gap between germline ends came to 7 bases. The CDR3 covers 13 residues. CDR3 in amino acids: CASGLVPRDTQYF. The CDR3, as DNA: TGTGCTAGTGGTTTGGTACCCCGGGATACGCAGTATTTT.

The chain has TRBV28 and TRBJ1-1; D is unresolved. The CDR3 spans 12 residues. The germline CDR1 and CDR2 sequences are MDHEN and SYDVKM. Between the trimmed V and J ends, which lost 5 bases and 0 bases, there was a span of 4 bases. The CDR3 coding sequence is TGTGCCAGCAGTGATATGAACACTGAAGCTTTCTTT. Residues: CASSDMNTEAFF.

The V call is TRBV7-9, the J call TRBJ2-1; 8 nucleotides agree with TRBD2. CDR3 length equals 12 residues. V shed 11 bases, J shed 5 bases, and the junction held 5 bases outside the gene matches. Germline V gives CDR1 SEHNR, CDR2 FQNEAQ (reference sequence). The CDR3 DNA sequence: TGTGCCGGGGCGCGGGGGGACAATGAGCAGTTCTTC. Its protein product is CAGARGDNEQFF.

This sequence joins TRBV7-7 and TRBJ1-1; D gene uncertain. The CDR3 runs 14 residues. Trimming cost V 5 bases and J 3 bases, with 13 bases left between them. Germline V gives CDR1 SSHAT, CDR2 FNYEAQ (reference sequence). The CDR3 here is CASSPLNRDTEAFF. For the CDR3, the DNA is TGTGCCAGCAGCCCCCTAAATAGGGACACTGAAGCTTTCTTT.

This CDR3 is CASSLDRASGGYTF. CDR3 nucleotide sequence: TGCGCCAGCAGCTTGGACAGGGCCTCCGGGGGCTACACCTTC. The chain uses TRBV5-1 and TRBJ1-2; D possibly corresponds to TRBD1 (6 bases). The CDR3 consists of 14 residues. V lost 0 bases and J lost 8, with 14 bases in between. Germline CDR1 SGHRS, CDR2 YFSETQ.

The chain employs TRBV7-9 and TRBJ2-1; 7 positions match TRBD2. Trimming took 2 bases from V and 5 from J; bases not matched to a gene: 18. The V gene's germline CDR1 is SEHNR and CDR2 FQNEAQ (reference sequence). This CDR3 comprises 19 residues. CDR3 protein: CASSLPRRLSGVNHNEQFF. The CDR3, as DNA: TGTGCCAGCAGCTTACCTCGACGATTAAGCGGGGTTAACCACAATGAGCAGTTCTTC.

The V and J genes are TRBV29-1 and TRBJ1-2; the D is unclear. CDR1 is SQVTM and CDR2 is ANQGSEA in the germline V gene. There are 11 residues in the CDR3. Trimming stripped 1 base from V and 5 bases from J, with 5 bases between. CDR3 sequence reads: CSVEASYGYTF. The DNA for the CDR3 is TGCAGCGTTGAAGCTTCGTATGGCTACACCTTC.

The gene calls are TRBV5-1 and TRBJ2-3; 7 bases align to TRBD2. CDR1 is SGHRS, CDR2 YFSETQ, per germline. Trimming took 4 bases from V and 3 from J; bases not matched to a gene: 11. This CDR3 spans 16 amino acids. The CDR3 spells CASSPIGGSWTDTQYF. In DNA form, the CDR3 reads TGCGCCAGCAGCCCCATCGGCGGGAGTTGGACAGATACGCAGTATTTT.

This chain connects TRBV27 to TRBJ2-7; the match to TRBD2 covers 16 bases. This CDR3 contains 19 residues. The V gene end was trimmed by 5 bases and the J gene end by 5 bases; junction bases not matched to a gene: 15. Germline V gives CDR1 MNHEY, CDR2 SMNVEV (reference sequence). CDR3 region: CASSKPPGLAGGPAHEQYF. As DNA, the CDR3 is TGTGCCAGCAGTAAGCCTCCGGGACTAGCGGGAGGGCCGGCGCACGAGCAGTACTTC.

V usage is TRBV5-6 and J usage is TRBJ2-7, with D unclear. Germline-derived CDR1 and CDR2 are SGHDT and YYEEEE. With 4 bases removed from V and 0 bases from J, the gap between germline ends came to 11 bases. The CDR3 runs 14 residues. CDR3 sequence: CASSADFSSYEQYF. The CDR3, as DNA: TGTGCCAGCAGCGCAGATTTCAGCTCCTACGAGCAGTACTTC.